A selection of T cell receptor beta chains follows, all from one sample in a study of identical twins. One entry per CDR3 protein, called by TCRdb with MiXCR from the 5' RACE reads. The sample includes 690,000 or so distinct CDR3 sequences, approximately 9% of them seen just once. This sample was shared with a second study, whose subject was yellow fever vaccine responses in identical twins.

Sequencing was performed on PBMCs. These receptors originate from a woman aged 18-29 years in good health. Each CDR3 is given with its conserved first and last residue. D genes are given only for firm matches. The size field is filled for only some rows; it gives once, few, many or a size class.

j_call: TRBJ2-7; d_call: TRBD2; clone_size: many; v_call: TRBV20-1; cdr3_aa: CSANKLAGGSYEQYF; cdr3_nt: TGCAGTGCGAACAAACTAGCGGGAGGGTCCTACGAGCAGTACTTC
j_call: TRBJ2-7; d_call: -; clone_size: few; v_call: TRBV30; cdr3_aa: CAWSLDTSSYEQYF; cdr3_nt: TGTGCCTGGAGCTTGGACACGAGCTCCTACGAGCAGTACTTC
j_call: TRBJ1-1; d_call: -; clone_size: few; v_call: TRBV5-1; cdr3_aa: CASSLTGRNSEAFF; cdr3_nt: TGCGCCAGCAGCTTGACAGGACGGAACTCTGAAGCTTTCTTT
j_call: TRBJ2-1; d_call: -; clone_size: few; v_call: TRBV7-2; cdr3_aa: CASSFTSRIYDEQFF; cdr3_nt: TGTGCCAGCAGCTTTACTAGCAGGATTTATGATGAGCAGTTCTTC
j_call: TRBJ2-1; d_call: -; clone_size: few; v_call: TRBV14; cdr3_aa: CASSQDPYGLMAARGGQFF; cdr3_nt: TGTGCCAGCAGCCAAGATCCCTACGGTTTGATGGCGGCCCGAGGGGGGCAGTTCTTC
j_call: TRBJ2-1; d_call: -; clone_size: many; v_call: TRBV29-1; cdr3_aa: CSVEKDAYNEQFF; cdr3_nt: TGCAGCGTTGAGAAGGATGCCTACAATGAGCAGTTCTTC
j_call: TRBJ2-3; d_call: TRBD2; clone_size: few; v_call: TRBV27; cdr3_aa: CASGPLAGSAQYF; cdr3_nt: TGTGCCAGCGGCCCGCTAGCGGGGTCGGCGCAGTATTTT
j_call: TRBJ2-1; d_call: TRBD2; clone_size: few; v_call: TRBV25-1; cdr3_aa: CASSTRLAGYNEQFF; cdr3_nt: TGTGCCAGCAGTACCAGACTAGCGGGTTACAATGAGCAGTTCTTC
j_call: TRBJ2-4; d_call: -; clone_size: -; v_call: TRBV28; cdr3_aa: CASGDRKDIQYF; cdr3_nt: TGTGCCAGCGGGGATCGTAAAGACATTCAGTACTTC
j_call: TRBJ2-7; d_call: -; clone_size: few; v_call: TRBV7-6; cdr3_aa: CASSFEPLAENYEQYF; cdr3_nt: TGTGCCAGCAGCTTCGAACCATTAGCGGAGAACTACGAGCAGTACTTC
j_call: TRBJ1-6; d_call: -; clone_size: -; v_call: TRBV5-4; cdr3_aa: CASSPGTPSALHF; cdr3_nt: TGTGCCAGCAGTCCCGGGACTCCTTCGGCCCTCCACTTT
j_call: TRBJ2-7; d_call: -; clone_size: -; v_call: TRBV5-1; cdr3_aa: CASSLKGSEHEQYF; cdr3_nt: TGCGCCAGCAGCTTGAAGGGATCCGAACACGAGCAGTACTTC
j_call: TRBJ1-2; d_call: TRBD1; clone_size: -; v_call: TRBV7-2; cdr3_aa: CASSFRDRVTGYTF; cdr3_nt: TGTGCTAGCAGCTTCCGGGACAGGGTAACCGGCTACACCTTC
j_call: TRBJ2-3; d_call: TRBD2; clone_size: many; v_call: TRBV14; cdr3_aa: CASSPGFLAGDTDTQYF; cdr3_nt: TGTGCCAGCAGCCCTGGTTTTCTCGCGGGGGACACAGATACGCAGTATTTT
j_call: TRBJ1-2; d_call: -; clone_size: few; v_call: TRBV25-1; cdr3_aa: CASSEPDRSYGYTF; cdr3_nt: TGTGCCAGCAGTGAACCCGACAGGTCCTATGGCTACACCTTC
j_call: TRBJ2-7; d_call: TRBD2; clone_size: few; v_call: TRBV11-2; cdr3_aa: CASSFPREGYEQYF; cdr3_nt: TGTGCCAGCAGCTTTCCCCGGGAGGGCTACGAGCAGTACTTC
j_call: TRBJ2-3; d_call: -; clone_size: -; v_call: TRBV5-6; cdr3_aa: CARSPKRQKGTDTQYF; cdr3_nt: TGTGCCAGAAGCCCCAAGAGACAGAAAGGCACAGATACGCAGTATTTT
j_call: TRBJ2-1; d_call: -; clone_size: -; v_call: TRBV20-1; cdr3_aa: CSAYPTGTAPHEQFF; cdr3_nt: TGCAGTGCTTATCCTACCGGGACGGCCCCCCATGAGCAGTTCTTC
j_call: TRBJ2-7; d_call: -; clone_size: -; v_call: TRBV7-2; cdr3_aa: CASSLGVSKQYF; cdr3_nt: TGTGCCAGCAGCCTGGGGGTATCAAAGCAGTACTTC
j_call: TRBJ1-1; d_call: TRBD1; clone_size: -; v_call: TRBV27; cdr3_aa: CASSYGTGGLRNTNTEAFF; cdr3_nt: TGTGCCAGCAGTTATGGGACAGGGGGCTTGAGGAACACGAACACTGAAGCTTTCTTT
j_call: TRBJ1-2; d_call: -; clone_size: few; v_call: TRBV7-9; cdr3_aa: CASSSSGESYGYTF; cdr3_nt: TGTGCCAGCAGCTCCTCGGGGGAGAGTTATGGCTACACCTTC
j_call: TRBJ2-7; d_call: TRBD1; clone_size: few; v_call: TRBV5-1; cdr3_aa: CASSPAPGQETPYEQYF; cdr3_nt: TGCGCCAGCAGCCCAGCTCCGGGACAGGAGACTCCCTACGAGCAGTACTTC
j_call: TRBJ2-1; d_call: TRBD2; clone_size: few; v_call: TRBV7-8; cdr3_aa: CASRTLVVGTSGWNEQFF; cdr3_nt: TGTGCCAGCAGGACGTTAGTGGTGGGGACTAGCGGCTGGAATGAGCAGTTCTTC
j_call: TRBJ2-4; d_call: -; clone_size: -; v_call: TRBV6-5; cdr3_aa: CASSYKNIQYF; cdr3_nt: TGTGCCAGCAGTTACAAAAACATTCAGTACTTC
j_call: TRBJ1-6; d_call: TRBD1; clone_size: few; v_call: TRBV27; cdr3_aa: CASSRGPSPLHF; cdr3_nt: TGTGCCAGCAGCAGGGGGCCTTCACCCCTCCACTTT
j_call: TRBJ1-1; d_call: TRBD1; clone_size: -; v_call: TRBV20-1; cdr3_aa: CSARAGTGGPNTEAFF; cdr3_nt: TGCAGTGCTAGAGCTGGGACAGGGGGACCTAACACTGAAGCTTTCTTT
j_call: TRBJ2-3; d_call: TRBD2; clone_size: -; v_call: TRBV5-1; cdr3_aa: CASSLGGDYTDTQYF; cdr3_nt: TGCGCCAGCAGCTTGGGGGGGGACTACACAGATACGCAGTATTTT
j_call: TRBJ2-1; d_call: -; clone_size: many; v_call: TRBV29-1; cdr3_aa: CSVERAEVLGSYNEQFF; cdr3_nt: TGCAGCGTTGAGCGAGCGGAGGTCCTCGGATCCTACAATGAGCAGTTCTTC
j_call: TRBJ2-5; d_call: TRBD1; clone_size: -; v_call: TRBV7-9; cdr3_aa: CASSTTTSTGRETQYF; cdr3_nt: TGTGCCAGCAGCACCACGACCTCGACAGGGCGAGAGACCCAGTACTTC
j_call: TRBJ2-5; d_call: -; clone_size: -; v_call: TRBV5-1; cdr3_aa: CASSHESGTQYF; cdr3_nt: TGCGCCAGCAGCCATGAATCGGGGACCCAGTACTTC
j_call: TRBJ1-6; d_call: TRBD1; clone_size: -; v_call: TRBV5-1; cdr3_aa: CASSADRGVDSPLHF; cdr3_nt: TGCGCCAGCAGCGCCGACAGGGGTGTGGATTCACCCCTCCACTTT
j_call: TRBJ2-7; d_call: -; clone_size: few; v_call: TRBV7-6; cdr3_aa: CASSTRDFNEQYF; cdr3_nt: TGTGCCAGCAGCACTCGGGATTTCAACGAGCAGTACTTC
j_call: TRBJ2-3; d_call: TRBD1; clone_size: few; v_call: TRBV7-3; cdr3_aa: CASSLTRDRVTDTQYF; cdr3_nt: TGTGCCAGCAGCTTAACTCGGGACAGGGTCACAGATACGCAGTATTTT
j_call: TRBJ2-1; d_call: TRBD2; clone_size: few; v_call: TRBV7-8; cdr3_aa: CASSPPYSGSGDEQFF; cdr3_nt: TGTGCCAGCAGCCCCCCCTATAGCGGGAGTGGGGATGAGCAGTTCTTC
j_call: TRBJ2-2; d_call: TRBD2; clone_size: many; v_call: TRBV5-1; cdr3_aa: CASSRLARAGVSTGELFF; cdr3_nt: TGCGCCAGCAGCCGGCTCGCCAGAGCGGGAGTTTCTACCGGGGAGCTGTTTTTT
j_call: TRBJ2-1; d_call: TRBD2; clone_size: many; v_call: TRBV29-1; cdr3_aa: CSVVVREARYNEQFF; cdr3_nt: TGCAGCGTTGTCGTACGGGAGGCACGGTACAATGAGCAGTTCTTC
j_call: TRBJ2-7; d_call: -; clone_size: few; v_call: TRBV7-8; cdr3_aa: CASSLAPGQEGYEQYF; cdr3_nt: TGTGCCAGCAGCTTAGCCCCTGGACAGGAGGGATACGAGCAGTACTTC
j_call: TRBJ2-1; d_call: -; clone_size: many; v_call: TRBV29-1; cdr3_aa: CSSDPGLYNEQFF; cdr3_nt: TGCAGCTCCGACCCGGGGCTTTACAATGAGCAGTTCTTC
j_call: TRBJ1-1; d_call: TRBD1; clone_size: many; v_call: TRBV13; cdr3_aa: CASRDRGESNTEAFF; cdr3_nt: TGTGCCAGCAGGGACAGGGGGGAGTCGAACACTGAAGCTTTCTTT
j_call: TRBJ2-1; d_call: TRBD2; clone_size: few; v_call: TRBV13; cdr3_aa: CASSTGTSGLSSYNEQFF; cdr3_nt: TGTGCCAGCAGCACCGGGACTAGCGGACTGAGCTCCTACAATGAGCAGTTCTTC
j_call: TRBJ2-7; d_call: TRBD1; clone_size: many; v_call: TRBV12-3/TRBV12-4; cdr3_aa: CAQGVDSSYEQYF; cdr3_nt: TGTGCCCAGGGGGTGGACAGCTCCTACGAGCAGTACTTC
j_call: TRBJ2-2; d_call: -; clone_size: few; v_call: TRBV11-2; cdr3_aa: CASSSGLYTGELFF; cdr3_nt: TGTGCCAGCAGCTCCGGACTCTACACCGGGGAGCTGTTTTTT
j_call: TRBJ1-1; d_call: -; clone_size: many; v_call: TRBV11-2; cdr3_aa: CASPEAFF; cdr3_nt: TGTGCCAGCCCTGAAGCTTTCTTT
j_call: TRBJ2-2; d_call: TRBD2; clone_size: many; v_call: TRBV14; cdr3_aa: CASSLPGLAGPTGELFF; cdr3_nt: TGTGCCAGCAGCCTCCCTGGACTAGCGGGGCCCACCGGGGAGCTGTTTTTT
j_call: TRBJ2-3; d_call: -; clone_size: -; v_call: TRBV3-1; cdr3_aa: CASSQDLQGRQYF; cdr3_nt: TGTGCCAGCAGCCAAGATCTTCAGGGGAGGCAGTATTTT
j_call: TRBJ2-3; d_call: TRBD2; clone_size: few; v_call: TRBV20-1; cdr3_aa: CSARDPAGGPTDTQYF; cdr3_nt: TGCAGTGCTAGAGATCCTGCGGGGGGGCCGACAGATACGCAGTATTTT
j_call: TRBJ2-1; d_call: -; clone_size: -; v_call: TRBV7-3; cdr3_aa: CASSHPGRSSYNEQFF; cdr3_nt: TGTGCCAGCAGCCACCCGGGACGAAGCTCCTACAATGAGCAGTTCTTC
j_call: TRBJ2-7; d_call: -; clone_size: -; v_call: TRBV7-2; cdr3_aa: CASSLRAGASVTYEQYF; cdr3_nt: TGTGCCAGCAGCCTCCGAGCAGGGGCTAGCGTGACCTACGAGCAGTACTTC
j_call: TRBJ2-7; d_call: TRBD1; clone_size: few; v_call: TRBV7-6; cdr3_aa: CASSPGTGVIGEQYF; cdr3_nt: TGTGCCAGCAGCCCCGGGACAGGGGTTATTGGCGAGCAGTACTTC
j_call: TRBJ2-1; d_call: TRBD2; clone_size: few; v_call: TRBV28; cdr3_aa: CASTSSGRSNEQFF; cdr3_nt: TGTGCCAGCACCTCTAGCGGGAGGAGCAATGAGCAGTTCTTC
j_call: TRBJ1-1; d_call: -; clone_size: few; v_call: TRBV2; cdr3_aa: CALRTSWNTEAFF; cdr3_nt: TGTGCCTTACGGACGAGTTGGAACACTGAAGCTTTCTTT
j_call: TRBJ2-5; d_call: TRBD1; clone_size: few; v_call: TRBV7-2; cdr3_aa: CASSSLGGTGVETQYF; cdr3_nt: TGTGCCAGCAGCTCTCTAGGTGGGACAGGGGTAGAGACCCAGTACTTC